The rows below give T cell receptor beta chains drawn from one sample of a study of control samples from healthy donors and cancer patients. Sequencing used immunoSEQ multiplex PCR; TCRdb keeps in-frame clones, though not all of them. In the table there are tens of thousands of clones, 86% of which are singletons. Material: blood. Source of these receptors: a woman aged 45-65 years in good health. CDR3s include the opening cysteine and the closing phenylalanine or tryptophan. D genes are given only for firm matches. Only some rows state a clone size, as once, few, many or a class for expanded clones.

j_gene,abundance,d_gene,v_gene,CDR3aa,CDR3nt
TRBJ1-1,.,.,TRBV7-6,CASSSDSRGSEAFF,TGTGCCAGCAGCTCCGACAGCCGCGGGAGTGAAGCTTTCTTT
TRBJ2-5,.,.,TRBV6-5,CAARDGLRLETQYF,TGTGCCGCCCGGGACGGATTACGACTAGAGACCCAGTACTTC
TRBJ1-2,.,.,TRBV29-1,CSVTGSYGYTF,TGCAGCGTTACAGGCTCCTATGGCTACACCTTC
TRBJ1-1,.,.,TRBV11-2,CASSPAMGVWTEAFF,TGTGCCAGCAGCCCAGCGATGGGCGTTTGGACTGAAGCTTTCTTT
TRBJ1-2,.,.,TRBV28,CASSLEGDNYGYTF,TGTGCCAGCAGCCTAGAGGGGGATAACTATGGCTACACCTTC
TRBJ1-2,once,.,TRBV5-4,CASSYGVYGYTF,TGTGCCAGCAGCTACGGAGTTTATGGCTACACCTTC
TRBJ2-7,.,TRBD2,TRBV4-3,CASSQPLELAVSYEQYF,TGCGCCAGCAGCCAACCCCTTGAACTAGCGGTATCCTACGAGCAGTACTTC
TRBJ1-1,.,.,TRBV7-2,CASSLGMDTEAFF,TGTGCCAGCAGCTTAGGGATGGACACTGAAGCTTTCTTT
TRBJ2-1,.,TRBD2,TRBV19,CASSIYGLAGSGEQFF,TGTGCCAGTAGTATTTACGGACTAGCGGGATCCGGTGAGCAGTTCTTC
TRBJ2-1,.,TRBD2,TRBV3-1/TRBV3-2,CASSQDIGASGSDEQFF,TGTGCCAGCAGCCAAGATATAGGGGCTAGCGGGAGTGATGAGCAGTTCTTC
TRBJ2-5,.,.,TRBV7-3,CASSLRGGGGQETQYF,TGTGCCAGCAGCTTAAGAGGGGGAGGTGGCCAAGAGACCCAGTACTTC
TRBJ2-3,.,.,TRBV14,CASSQVQRPQYF,TGTGCCAGCAGCCAAGTTCAGCGGCCACAGTATTTT
TRBJ2-3,once,.,TRBV5-4,CASSLGLNTDTQYF,TGTGCCAGCAGCTTGGGGCTAAACACAGATACGCAGTATTTT
TRBJ2-4,.,.,TRBV5-8,CASSLTTGTTDIQYF,TGTGCCAGCAGCTTGACGACCGGGACAACGGACATTCAGTACTTC
TRBJ1-1,.,.,TRBV6-6,CAGSYRGGGRTEAFF,TGTGCCGGCAGTTACCGGGGGGGCGGACGAACTGAAGCTTTCTTT
TRBJ1-2,.,TRBD1,TRBV6-2/TRBV6-3,CASSYSGSGQPNYGYTF,TGTGCCAGCAGTTACTCGGGGTCGGGACAGCCTAACTATGGCTACACCTTC
TRBJ1-4,.,.,TRBV15,CATSRDGSQNEKLFF,TGTGCCACCAGCAGAGATGGCAGCCAGAATGAAAAACTGTTTTTT
TRBJ2-3,once,.,TRBV6-5,CASSNTGTDTQYF,TGTGCCAGCAGTAACACAGGGACAGATACGCAGTATTTT
TRBJ2-3,few,TRBD1,TRBV29-1,CSVVPGQRDTDTQYF,TGCAGCGTTGTACCGGGACAGAGAGACACAGATACGCAGTATTTT
TRBJ2-3,.,TRBD2,TRBV11-3,CASSLRGGLAALDTQYF,TGTGCCAGCAGCCTCAGGGGAGGACTAGCGGCTTTGGATACGCAGTATTTT
TRBJ2-7,once,TRBD2,TRBV4-1,CASSQVRTSGFHGWYF,TGCGCCAGCAGCCAAGTTAGGACTAGCGGATTCCATGGGTGGTACTTC
TRBJ1-6,.,.,TRBV5-1,CASSLENSPLHF,TGCGCCAGCAGCTTGGAAAATTCACCCCTCCACTTT
TRBJ2-2,.,.,TRBV14,CASSRAGGPTGELFF,TGTGCCAGCAGCCGAGCTGGGGGGCCTACCGGGGAGCTGTTTTTT
TRBJ1-1,once,.,TRBV7-7,CASSLSENTEAFF,TGTGCTAGCAGCTTATCCGAGAACACTGAAGCTTTCTTT
TRBJ2-2,.,TRBD1,TRBV7-2,CASSFRTGETGELFF,TGTGCCAGCAGTTTCAGGACAGGGGAGACCGGGGAGCTGTTTTTT
TRBJ1-2,.,.,TRBV7-2,CASSLDPAYGYTF,TGTGCCAGCAGCTTAGATCCAGCCTATGGCTACACCTTC
TRBJ1-1,.,.,TRBV4-3,CASSQDNGVTEAFF,TGCGCCAGCAGCCAAGATAACGGGGTCACTGAAGCTTTCTTT
TRBJ2-3,once,TRBD2,TRBV9,CASNVAGGRTDTQYF,TGTGCCAGCAACGTAGCGGGAGGGAGGACAGATACGCAGTATTTT
TRBJ2-2,.,TRBD2,TRBV9,CASSVLAEAGELFF,TGTGCCAGCAGTGTACTAGCGGAGGCCGGGGAGCTGTTTTTT
TRBJ2-7,.,.,TRBV7-9,CASSRASYEQYF,TGTGCCAGCAGCCGAGCTTCCTACGAGCAGTACTTC